This T cell receptor (beta chain) came from a study of shared clonotypes between healthy human individuals. This table comes from immunoSEQ multiplex PCR, and its TCRdb copy is limited to in-frame clones, with some not included. The sample consists of approximately 1.5 million clones, 95% to 99% of them appearing once. CDR3 size: 12 residues. V shed 3 bases and J shed 15 bases, with 14 bases lying between them. CDR1 and CDR2 from the germline V gene are KGHSH and LQKENI. All of the donors resided in Nashville, Tennessee, and each was a Caucasian adult. The V gene is TRBV18, the J gene TRBJ1-4; a possible D gene is TRBD1 (5 bases). Sequencing was done on a sample of naive CD4+ T cells sorted from blood. Subset described: CD45RA+ positively selected. The receptor was isolated from a man between 25 and 39 years old in good health. CDR3 sequence reads: CASSPVPGNVFF. CDR3 coding DNA: TGTGCCAGCTCACCCGTCCCAGGGAATGTGTTTTTT.